This entry describes one T cell receptor beta chain. The treatment denotes: oral pan-JAK inhibitor, 5-10 mg twice daily. The CDR3 length is 12 residues. The V end lost 10 bases, the J end lost 0 bases, and 10 bases lay between the germline ends. Germline V gene data show CDR1 as SEHNR and CDR2 as FQNEAQ (reference sequence). Sequencing used cDNA as its template, made by extracting RNA and reverse transcribing it. Profiled with immunoSEQ multiplex PCR; TCRdb holds only in-frame clones, not every one. The sample shows some 150,000 clones, about 59% of them seen only once. This entry is derived from a study of CD8+ T cells in alopecia areata.

This specimen consisted of CD8+ T cells sorted from blood, obtained at week 4, from a patient treated with tofacitinib. The receptor comes from a human donor with alopecia areata. The gene calls are TRBV7-9 and TRBJ2-7; D possibly matches TRBD1 or TRBD2 (5 bases each). The CDR3 nucleotides read TGTGCCATCGACGGGACCTCCTACGAGCAGTACTTC. Translated, it gives CAIDGTSYEQYF.